A single sample is the source of the 32 T cell receptor beta chains below, sequenced in a study of blood T cell repertoires in COVID-19. Profiled with immunoSEQ multiplex PCR; TCRdb holds only in-frame clones, not every one. Counted here are 250,000 to 350,000 clones, over 75% occurring once; the ten biggest clones make up less than 9.5%. The sample taken for sequencing was peripheral blood. The receptors stem from a woman aged 45 to 65 who had recovered from COVID-19.

The genes are TRBV9 and TRBJ2-5; 9 nucleotides line up with TRBD2. V dropped 0 bases and J dropped 5; count of bases not matched to a gene: 8. Germline V lookup: CDR1 SGDLS, CDR2 YYNGEE. This CDR3 has 16 residues. CDR3 protein: CASSVEDAGGRETQYF. In DNA, the CDR3 is TGTGCCAGCAGCGTAGAAGATGCGGGGGGGCGGGAGACCCAGTACTTC.

The V gene is TRBV4-1, the J gene TRBJ2-7; 7 bases are a match to TRBD1. The V segment lost 5 bases and the J segment 3 bases; nucleotides outside the gene matches: 13. Germline V lookup: CDR1 MGHRA, CDR2 YSYEKL. This CDR3 comprises 16 residues. The CDR3 sequence is CASSGRPQGTFYEQYF. CDR3 bases: TGCGCCAGCAGCGGGCGCCCACAGGGGACATTCTACGAGCAGTACTTC.

The chain is built from TRBV7-2 and TRBJ2-3; 7 bases are a match to TRBD1. The CDR3 contains 17 residues. J lost 3 bases, V lost 6 bases, and 15 bases had no gene match. The germline CDR1 and CDR2 sequences are SGHTA and FQGNSA. The chain's CDR3 is CASRNRGGPSGTDTQYF. For the CDR3, the DNA is TGTGCCAGCAGGAACAGGGGCGGCCCCTCGGGGACAGATACGCAGTATTTT.

In its sample, this clone was seen many times. V and J are TRBV19 and TRBJ2-1; 11 nucleotides align to TRBD1. Trimming took 4 bases from V and 6 from J; bases not matched to a gene: 5. CDR1 is LNHDA and CDR2 is SQIVND in the germline V gene (reference sequence). The CDR3 length is 15 residues. CDR3 sequence (DNA): TGTGCCAGTAGTAGGGGGACAGGGGGGCCCAATGAGCAGTTCTTC. This gives the protein CASSRGTGGPNEQFF.

V is TRBV30 and J is TRBJ1-6; 9 bases map to TRBD1. Germline assignment: CDR1 GTSNPN and CDR2 SVGIG (reference sequence). The V and J ends lost 3 bases and 7 bases, in that order; junction bases with no gene match: 10. CDR3 length equals 16 residues. Here the CDR3 DNA reads TGTGCCTGGAGAGACCAATCCGGGACAGGGAATTCACCCCTCCACTTT. Protein: CAWRDQSGTGNSPLHF. Full variable domain (rest looked up from reference TRBV30 and TRBJ1-6): SQTIHQWPATLVQPVGSPLSLECTVEGTSNPNLYWYRQAAGRGLQLLFYSVGIGQISSEVPQNLSASRPQDRQFILSSKKLLLSDSGFYLCAWRDQSGTGNSPLHFGNGTRLTVT.

This clone showed up just once. V and J are TRBV18 and TRBJ2-1, with 7 bases that match TRBD1. The CDR3 has 13 residues. Germline V gene lookup returns CDR1 KGHSH and CDR2 LQKENI. Trimming removed 2 bases from V and 9 bases from J; junction bases left unmatched: 4. Written as DNA, the CDR3 is TGTGCCAGCTCACCAAGACAGGGTGTTGAGCAGTTCTTC. Translating gives CASSPRQGVEQFF.

This clone was recorded once. This chain joins TRBV12-3 or TRBV12-4 and TRBJ1-1, with D tentatively TRBD1 (5 bases). The CDR3 is made up of 13 amino acids. Between the trimmed V and J ends, which lost 3 bases and 3 bases, there was a span of 8 bases. CDR3 protein: CASSFKGDTEAFF. The CDR3 DNA reads as TGTGCCAGCAGTTTCAAAGGGGACACTGAAGCTTTCTTT.

This chain links TRBV3-1 (or the pseudogene TRBV3-2) with TRBJ2-5, with 13 positions matching TRBD2. V lost 5 bases and J lost 6; bases outside the gene matches: 6. The CDR3 contains 15 residues. Germline assignment: CDR1 LGHDT and CDR2 YNNKEL (reference sequence). The CDR3 DNA is TGTGCCAGCAGCATTACTAGCGGGGGGGCGCAGACCCAGTACTTC. Its protein is CASSITSGGAQTQYF.

The gene calls are TRBV12-3 or TRBV12-4 and TRBJ1-1, with unresolved D. The CDR3 has 13 residues. Between the trimmed V and J ends, which lost 6 bases and 3 bases, there was a span of 11 bases. The CDR3 loop is CASSPDYYTEAFF. CDR3 sequence (DNA): TGTGCCAGCAGCCCGGACTATTACACTGAAGCTTTCTTT.

The CDR3 is CASSLSFGESSYEQYF. In DNA, the CDR3 is TGCGCCAGCAGCTTGTCTTTTGGGGAGAGCTCCTACGAGCAGTACTTC. The chain couples TRBV5-1 to TRBJ2-7, with D tentatively TRBD2 (5 bases). Germline CDR1 SGHRS, CDR2 YFSETQ. The CDR3 runs 16 residues. With 1 base removed from V and 0 bases from J, the gap between germline ends came to 14 bases.

The rearrangement joins TRBV20-1 to TRBJ1-1; D uncertain. The length of the CDR3 is 10 residues. Trimming shortened V by 4 bases and J by 8 bases, and 8 bases separated the two germline ends. Germline V lookup: CDR1 DFQATT, CDR2 SNEGSKA (reference sequence). The CDR3 bases are TGCAGTGCTACACAGAGAGAAGCTTTCTTT. It yields the protein CSATQREAFF.

The chain has TRBV29-1 and TRBJ2-5, with 11 bases identical to TRBD2. Trimming cost V 6 bases and J 2 bases; bases outside gene matches: 8. In germline, CDR1 is SQVTM, CDR2 ANQGSEA. The CDR3 covers 15 residues. As DNA, the CDR3 is TGCAGCGTCCTCGGGACTAGCGGAACTCAAGAGACCCAGTACTTC. The encoded protein is CSVLGTSGTQETQYF.

The J gene is TRBJ1-1, the V gene TRBV7-9; 7 bases agree with TRBD1. The CDR3 totals 15 residues. V trimming: 6 bases; J trimming: 1 base; junction bases outside the gene matches: 8. Germline V CDR1 and CDR2: SEHNR, FQNEAQ (reference sequence). Written as DNA, the CDR3 is TGTGCCAGCAGTCGGACAGGACAAAGGAACACTGAAGCTTTCTTT. Encoded protein: CASSRTGQRNTEAFF.

The genes are TRBV3-1 (or the pseudogene TRBV3-2) and TRBJ1-5, with TRBD1 as a possible D gene (6 bases). Between the trimmed V and J ends, which lost 6 bases and 3 bases, there was a span of 15 bases. This CDR3 contains 15 residues. Looked up from germline, CDR1 is LGHDT and CDR2 is YNNKEL (reference sequence). CDR3 sequence reads: CASSQFTGNNQPQHF. The DNA for the CDR3 is TGTGCCAGCAGTCAATTTACAGGGAACAATCAGCCCCAGCATTTT.

This rearrangement joins TRBV2 to TRBJ1-2; perhaps TRBD1 as D (5 bases). V lost 6 bases and J 3 bases, leaving 14 bases between the germline ends. This CDR3 has 14 residues. Germline loops: CDR1 SNHLY, CDR2 FYNNEI. CDR3 nucleotides: TGTGCCAGCAGCAGAATTGACAGTTACTATGGCTACACCTTC. It encodes CASSRIDSYYGYTF.

J is TRBJ2-7 and V is TRBV7-9; perhaps TRBD2 as D (6 bases). The germline V and J ends were trimmed by 2 bases and 3 bases, with 17 bases remaining between them. The CDR3 length is 16 residues. From germline, CDR1 is SEHNR and CDR2 FQNEAQ (reference sequence). The CDR3 DNA reads as TGTGCCAGCAGCTTATCATACGGCGGGGCCCTCTACGAGCAGTACTTC. Its protein is CASSLSYGGALYEQYF.

J is TRBJ1-5 and V is TRBV19; tentatively, D is TRBD1 (5 bases). V was trimmed by 1 base and J by 7 bases, leaving 11 bases between them. This CDR3 region has 14 residues. Germline-derived CDR1 and CDR2 are LNHDA and SQIVND (reference sequence). The CDR3 reads CASSIVGVGQPQHF. Written as DNA, the CDR3 is TGTGCCAGTAGTATAGTAGGGGTTGGCCAGCCCCAGCATTTT.

The chain has TRBV2 and TRBJ2-7, with 7 positions matching TRBD2. The CDR3 has 14 amino acids. With 6 bases clipped from V and 4 bases from J, the junction kept 9 bases outside the gene matches. CDR1 SNHLY and CDR2 FYNNEI come from the germline V gene. The CDR3 DNA sequence: TGTGCCAGCAGATTAGGACTAGATTGGTACGAGCAGTACTTC. As protein: CASRLGLDWYEQYF.

This clone was counted a few times. The chain couples TRBV3-1 (or the pseudogene TRBV3-2) to TRBJ1-6; 9 bases fit TRBD1. CDR3 size: 13 residues. In germline, CDR1 is LGHDT, CDR2 YNNKEL (reference sequence). The CDR3 bases are TGTGCAAGCGGGGACAGGGATAATTCACCCCTCCACTTT. Its translation is CASGDRDNSPLHF.

A note on this clone: The junction departs from the called germline gene at one end, perhaps through a read error. The rearrangement joins TRBV19 to TRBJ1-3, with D possibly being TRBD1 (6 bases). The CDR3 covers 15 residues. CDR1 is LNHDA and CDR2 is SQIVND in the germline V gene (reference sequence). CDR3 nucleotide sequence: TGTGCCAGTAGTATCGACAGGATCTCTCGAAACACCATATATTTT. It translates to CASSIDRISRNTIYF.

The chain carries TRBV7-9 and TRBJ2-7; D is unclear. This CDR3 comprises 12 residues. Trimming cost V 8 bases and J 6 bases, with 14 bases left between them. Germline CDR1 is SEHNR and CDR2 is FQNEAQ (reference sequence). The CDR3 loop reads CASDLQLGEQYF. CDR3 in DNA: TGTGCCAGCGATTTGCAACTTGGCGAGCAGTACTTC.

This rearrangement joins TRBV3-1 (or the pseudogene TRBV3-2) to TRBJ2-7; 11 bases agree with TRBD1. V trimming: 1 base; J trimming: 4 bases; junction bases outside the gene matches: 6. Germline values: CDR1 LGHDT, CDR2 YNNKEL (reference sequence). CDR3 size: 16 residues. DNA for the CDR3: TGTGCCAGCAGCCAAGTACTAGGGACAGGGGGGTACGAGCAGTACTTC. This encodes CASSQVLGTGGYEQYF.

V is TRBV7-8 and J is TRBJ2-7, with no clear D. V was shortened by 3 bases and J by 5 bases, with 8 bases between the two germline ends. Germline loops: CDR1 SGHVS, CDR2 FQNEAQ. The CDR3 has 12 amino acids. The CDR3 nucleotides read TGTGCCAGCAGCTTCCTTTTAAACGAGCAGTACTTC. Its translation: CASSFLLNEQYF. Filled out from reference TRBV7-8 and TRBJ2-7, the complete variable domain reads GAGVSQSPRYKVAKRGQDVALRCDPISGHVSLFWYQQALGQGPEFLTYFQNEAQLDKSGLPSDRFFAERPEGSVSTLKIQRTQQEDSAVYLCASSFLLNEQYFGPGTRLTVT.

The chain is built from TRBV10-3 and TRBJ1-2; D perhaps matches TRBD1 (6 bases). Trimming cost V 3 bases and J 7 bases, with 18 bases left between them. Germline V gene sequence: CDR1 ENHRY, CDR2 SYGVKD. This CDR3 contains 15 residues. CDR3 DNA: TGTGCCATCAGTGAAATGGGGGCCTCATGGGGTGGCTACACCTTC. It is translated as CAISEMGASWGGYTF.

The rearrangement uses TRBV30 and TRBJ2-1; possible D gene TRBD2, 7 bases. CDR3 size: 14 residues. Germline CDR1 is GTSNPN and CDR2 is SVGIG (reference sequence). Trimming left V 2 bases short and J 6 bases short, with 14 bases between. The CDR3 spells CAWSRGAGGNEQFF. In DNA, the CDR3 is TGTGCCTGGAGTCGGGGGGCTGGGGGCAATGAGCAGTTCTTC.

The chain recombines TRBV18 with TRBJ2-7; D perhaps matches TRBD2 (6 bases). The length of the CDR3 is 12 residues. From germline, CDR1 is KGHSH and CDR2 LQKENI. Trimming removed 2 bases at V and 7 bases at J, with 9 bases between. CDR3 coding DNA: TGTGCCAGCTCACCAGGGGGGATTGAGCAGTACTTC. The encoded protein is CASSPGGIEQYF.

This clone has a handful of counts. V and J are TRBV2 and TRBJ1-5; a weak D match, TRBD1 (5 bases). CDR3 length equals 14 residues. The germline V and J ends were trimmed by 3 bases and 4 bases, with 10 bases remaining between them. Per germline, CDR1 SNHLY and CDR2 FYNNEI. The CDR3 spells CASSEQGLNQPQHF. The CDR3, as DNA: TGTGCCAGCAGTGAGCAGGGTCTAAATCAGCCCCAGCATTTT.

V gene TRBV3-1 (or the pseudogene TRBV3-2) combines with J gene TRBJ1-5, with D unresolved. The CDR3 is 13 amino acids. Trimming removed 2 bases from V and 5 bases from J, with 7 bases in between. In germline, CDR1 is LGHDT, CDR2 YNNKEL (reference sequence). The DNA for the CDR3 is TGTGCCAGCAGCCAACGGGAGGATCAGCCCCAGCATTTT. Protein: CASSQREDQPQHF.

This clone was recorded a few times. The chain uses TRBV6-5 and TRBJ1-2; D may be TRBD1 (5 bases). Trimming left V 6 bases short and J 3 bases short, with 11 bases between. The germline V gene encodes CDR1 MNHEY and CDR2 SVGAGI. The CDR3 sequence is 13 residues long. CDR3 sequence reads: CASSLDRHYGYTF. The DNA for the CDR3 is TGTGCCAGCAGCCTTGACAGACACTATGGCTACACCTTC.

This clone was seen a few times. The genes are TRBV5-5 and TRBJ1-2; maybe TRBD1 (6 bases). The CDR3 covers 15 residues. V was shortened by 0 bases and J by 4 bases, with 13 bases between the two germline ends. Germline-derived CDR1 and CDR2 are SGHKS and YYEKEE (reference sequence). The CDR3, as DNA: TGTGCCAGCAGCTTGGCAGGGGACACCCTCTATGGCTACACCTTC. Translated, it gives CASSLAGDTLYGYTF.

The gene calls are TRBV12-3 or TRBV12-4 and TRBJ1-5; 7 nucleotides line up with TRBD1. The CDR3 loop spans 13 amino acids. Trimming removed 7 bases from V and 8 bases from J; junction bases left unmatched: 8. The CDR3 DNA follows: TGTGCCAGCACCACACAGGGGTTCAAGCCCCAGCATTTT. Its protein product is CASTTQGFKPQHF.

Written as DNA, the CDR3 is TGTGCCAGCTCACGGGCACGGCCGTCCTACAATGAGCAGTTCTTC. This codes for CASSRARPSYNEQFF. The chain links TRBV18 to TRBJ2-1; D not resolved. Germline CDR1 is KGHSH and CDR2 is LQKENI. The ends were cut back, 4 bases at V and 1 base at J, with 11 bases in the middle. The CDR3 is 15 amino acids.